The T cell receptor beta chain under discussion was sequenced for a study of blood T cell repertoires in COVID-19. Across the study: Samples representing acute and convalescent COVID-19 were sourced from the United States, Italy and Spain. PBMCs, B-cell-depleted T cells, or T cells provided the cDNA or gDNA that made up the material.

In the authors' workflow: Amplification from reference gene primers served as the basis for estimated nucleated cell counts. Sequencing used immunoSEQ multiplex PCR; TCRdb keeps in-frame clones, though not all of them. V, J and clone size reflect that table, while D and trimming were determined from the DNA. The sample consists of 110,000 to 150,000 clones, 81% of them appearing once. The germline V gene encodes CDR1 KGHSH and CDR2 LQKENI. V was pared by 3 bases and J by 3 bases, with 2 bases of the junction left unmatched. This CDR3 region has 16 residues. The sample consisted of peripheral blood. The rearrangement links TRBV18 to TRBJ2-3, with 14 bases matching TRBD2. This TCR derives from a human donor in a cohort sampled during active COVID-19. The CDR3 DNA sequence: TGTGCCAGCTCACCCGGGACTAGCGGGAGTACAGATACGCAGTATTTT. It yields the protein CASSPGTSGSTDTQYF.